A selection of T cell receptor beta chains follows, all from one sample in a study of post-analysis software for immune sequencing data. TCRdb fed the PCR reads into MiXCR, producing one record per CDR3 protein. The data show hundreds of thousands of distinct CDR3 sequences, with roughly 50% seen just once and over 4% held by the top ten. Input material: blood. Receptor source: a girl aged 10-17 years with multiple sclerosis. CDR3s include the opening cysteine and the closing phenylalanine or tryptophan. Fields, in order: clone size, V gene, D gene, J gene, CDR3 DNA, CDR3 protein. A D gene is named only where the DNA matches it firmly. Clone sizes are given selectively: once, few, many, or a class where the clone is expanded.

size: NA
V: TRBV20-1
D: TRBD2
J: TRBJ2-7
DNA: TGCAGTGCTCCAACTAGCGGGGGTTACAATGAGCAGTACTTC
CDR3: CSAPTSGGYNEQYF

size: NA
V: TRBV11-3
D: NA
J: TRBJ2-5
DNA: TGTGCCAGCAGCTTAGCGGCCTTCGAGACCCAGTACTTC
CDR3: CASSLAAFETQYF

size: NA
V: TRBV11-1
D: TRBD2
J: TRBJ2-7
DNA: TGTGCCAGCAGCTTCGGGCGGGGACTACAACTTTACGAGCAGTACTTC
CDR3: CASSFGRGLQLYEQYF

size: NA
V: TRBV6-2/TRBV6-3
D: NA
J: TRBJ2-1
DNA: TGTGCCAGCAGGGACTATCACAATGAGCAGTTCTTC
CDR3: CASRDYHNEQFF

size: few
V: TRBV29-1
D: TRBD1
J: TRBJ2-7
DNA: TGCAGCGTTCGATTCGGGACAGGGTATGACGAGCAGTACTTC
CDR3: CSVRFGTGYDEQYF

size: NA
V: TRBV20-1
D: NA
J: TRBJ2-7
DNA: TGCAGTGCCCAGGACATCGGCCCCTACGAGCAGTACTTC
CDR3: CSAQDIGPYEQYF

size: once
V: TRBV20-1
D: NA
J: TRBJ1-5
DNA: TGCAGTGCTCGGTGGGCGAGCAATAGCAATCAGCCCCAGCATTTT
CDR3: CSARWASNSNQPQHF

size: NA
V: TRBV29-1
D: TRBD2
J: TRBJ2-3
DNA: TGCAGCGTCAACGTAGCGGGAGGGGGGTTGATTGGAGATACGCAGTATTTT
CDR3: CSVNVAGGGLIGDTQYF

size: NA
V: TRBV4-1
D: NA
J: TRBJ1-5
DNA: TGCGCCAGCAGCCAAGATTCCGAGGCCTTTAGCAATCAGCCCCAGCATTTT
CDR3: CASSQDSEAFSNQPQHF

size: NA
V: TRBV14
D: TRBD2
J: TRBJ2-5
DNA: TGTACCAGCAGTCGACTAGCGGGGGCGGGAGAGACCCAGTACTTC
CDR3: CTSSRLAGAGETQYF

size: few
V: TRBV7-2
D: TRBD2
J: TRBJ2-1
DNA: TGTGCCAGCAGCTTCGGACTAGCGGTTGCTATTGACAATGAGCAGTTCTTC
CDR3: CASSFGLAVAIDNEQFF

size: few
V: TRBV15
D: NA
J: TRBJ1-1
DNA: TGTGCCACCAGCAGAGCTGTGAACACTGAAGCTTTCTTT
CDR3: CATSRAVNTEAFF

size: few
V: TRBV9
D: TRBD1
J: TRBJ2-1
DNA: TGTGCCAGCAGCCCAGGGGGCGAGGATGAGCAGTTCTTC
CDR3: CASSPGGEDEQFF

size: NA
V: TRBV5-1
D: TRBD1
J: TRBJ2-7
DNA: TGCGCCAGCAGCTTGAGGGTGTCCGGGACAGGGTACCAAAGCGAGCAGTACTTC
CDR3: CASSLRVSGTGYQSEQYF

size: once
V: TRBV12-3/TRBV12-4
D: NA
J: TRBJ2-5
DNA: TGTGCCAGCAGTTTCGAGTTCAGTCTTACAGGGGGGGAAGAGACCCAGTACTTC
CDR3: CASSFEFSLTGGEETQYF

size: few
V: TRBV20-1
D: TRBD1
J: TRBJ1-2
DNA: TGCAGTGCTAGATCTGGACAGGGGAATGGCTACACCTTC
CDR3: CSARSGQGNGYTF

size: few
V: TRBV29-1
D: NA
J: TRBJ2-3
DNA: TGCAGCCAAAGAGGGACGGGGGCAGATACGCAGTATTTT
CDR3: CSQRGTGADTQYF

size: few
V: TRBV29-1
D: TRBD2
J: TRBJ2-7
DNA: TGCAGCGTTGAAGATCAGGGACTAGCGCCTTACGAGCAGTACTTC
CDR3: CSVEDQGLAPYEQYF

size: NA
V: TRBV28
D: NA
J: TRBJ2-1
DNA: TGTGCCAGCAGTTTAAGTCTTGGGGGTTATGAGCAGTTCTTC
CDR3: CASSLSLGGYEQFF

size: few
V: TRBV29-1
D: NA
J: TRBJ2-7
DNA: TGCAGCGTTGACGGTGGAGGGTTCTACGAGCAGTACTTC
CDR3: CSVDGGGFYEQYF

size: NA
V: TRBV20-1
D: TRBD2
J: TRBJ2-7
DNA: TGCAGTGCTAGAGACCAAGCGGGGTCCTACGAGCAGTACTTC
CDR3: CSARDQAGSYEQYF

size: NA
V: TRBV13
D: TRBD1
J: TRBJ1-1
DNA: TGTGCCAGCAGCGCCCGAACTACAGGGGATTTCACTGAAGCTTTCTTT
CDR3: CASSARTTGDFTEAFF

size: few
V: TRBV3-1
D: NA
J: TRBJ2-5
DNA: TGTGCCAGCAGCCAAGAGCAACTAGCAGAGACCCAGTACTTC
CDR3: CASSQEQLAETQYF

size: NA
V: TRBV27
D: TRBD1
J: TRBJ2-1
DNA: TGTGCCAGCAGTTTATTCGGGACAGGGGCTAATGAGCAGTTCTTC
CDR3: CASSLFGTGANEQFF

size: NA
V: TRBV12-3/TRBV12-4
D: NA
J: TRBJ2-3
DNA: TGTGCCAGCAGTAGATACGGGGGCACAGATACGCAGTATTTT
CDR3: CASSRYGGTDTQYF

size: few
V: TRBV5-1
D: TRBD2
J: TRBJ2-1
DNA: TGCGCCAGCAGCACGGGACTAGGGCGGTTCTATGAGCAGTTCTTC
CDR3: CASSTGLGRFYEQFF

size: NA
V: TRBV29-1
D: NA
J: TRBJ2-5
DNA: TGCAGCGTTGACCGGGTGGGCAGACAAGAGACCCAGTACTTC
CDR3: CSVDRVGRQETQYF

size: few
V: TRBV29-1
D: NA
J: TRBJ2-1
DNA: TGCAGCGTTGTTTTGGGCGGAGGCTACAATGAGCAGTTCTTC
CDR3: CSVVLGGGYNEQFF

size: NA
V: TRBV29-1
D: NA
J: TRBJ1-2
DNA: TGCAGCGTTGAAGAACGGACAGCTGAGTATGGCTACACCTTC
CDR3: CSVEERTAEYGYTF